The 30 T cell receptor beta chains given below trace back to one sample, sequenced in a study of early T cells in non-severe SARS-CoV-2 infection. Via MiXCR, TCRdb re-called the 5' RACE reads, giving one row per CDR3 protein. The data contain some 60,000 distinct CDR3 sequences, roughly 12% of them seen just once; the ten biggest clones take up 1.2% to 1.5%. The source was whole blood, collected at baseline. The source of these receptors is an adult who was a healthcare worker with PCR-confirmed SARS-CoV-2 infection or an uninfected control (not recorded which).

This clonotype has a handful of counts. This sequence joins TRBV29-1 and TRBJ1-2; perhaps TRBD1 as D (5 bases). CDR3 length equals 19 residues. V lost 8 bases and J 4 bases, leaving 35 bases between the germline ends. Germline CDR1 and CDR2: SQVTM and ANQGSEA. The CDR3 spells CSTDPKRGLRLIDFYGYTF. The DNA of the CDR3 is TGCAGCACCGACCCCAAGCGGGGACTTCGCCTTATAGATTTCTATGGCTACACCTTC.

This clonotype occurred a few times. The rearrangement joins TRBV18 to TRBJ1-3; D is undetermined. There are 15 residues in the CDR3. Germline CDR1 is KGHSH and CDR2 is LQKENI. Trimming removed 2 bases from V and 6 bases from J, with 14 bases in between. CDR3 sequence: CASSPYKERENTIYF. CDR3 sequence (DNA): TGTGCCAGCTCACCATATAAGGAAAGGGAAAACACCATATATTTT.

The sample holds a few counts of this clonotype. The chain joins TRBV7-9 to TRBJ1-5; 8 bases are shared with TRBD1. With V trimmed by 4 bases and J by 0 bases, 8 bases remained unmatched. CDR1 and CDR2 from the germline V gene are SEHNR and FQNEAQ (reference sequence). The CDR3 is 17 residues long. The chain's CDR3 is CASSSHNTGGSNQPQHF. CDR3 nucleotides: TGTGCCAGCAGCTCCCACAATACAGGGGGTAGCAATCAGCCCCAGCATTTT.

The J gene is TRBJ2-3, the V gene TRBV13, with unresolved D. The CDR3 is 12 amino acids. V dropped 4 bases and J dropped 8 bases, with 10 bases sitting between them. The germline gives CDR1 PRHDT, CDR2 FYEKMQ (reference sequence). The chain's CDR3 is CASSSGPGTQYF. The CDR3 DNA is TGTGCCAGCAGCTCCGGGCCAGGTACGCAGTATTTT.

This clonotype was seen a few times. The chain uses TRBV5-4 and TRBJ2-2; no firm D call. The ends were cut back, 4 bases at V and 7 bases at J, with 8 bases in the middle. CDR3 size: 12 residues. Germline V lookup: CDR1 SGHNT, CDR2 YYREEE (reference sequence). The DNA for the CDR3 is TGTGCCAGCAGCCTTTTGAGCGGGGAGCTGTTTTTT. This sequence encodes CASSLLSGELFF.

The chain employs TRBV2 and TRBJ2-6; possible D gene TRBD2, 5 bases. The CDR3 consists of 15 residues. Between the trimmed V and J ends, which lost 8 bases and 0 bases, there was a span of 11 bases. Germline V gene data show CDR1 as SNHLY and CDR2 as FYNNEI. In nucleotides, the CDR3 is TGTGCCAGCGCGGAGGCAGTCTCTGGGGCCAACGTCCTGACTTTC. It encodes CASAEAVSGANVLTF.

This clonotype was seen only a few times. V and J are TRBV6-2 or TRBV6-3 and TRBJ2-7; weak D call: TRBD2 (6 bases). Germline CDR1 is MNHEY and CDR2 is SVGEGT. This CDR3 comprises 16 residues. The V gene lost 3 bases and the J gene lost 2 bases, with 17 bases spanning the gap. The chain's CDR3 is CASSYSGSGGTYEQYF. CDR3 bases: TGTGCCAGCAGTTATAGCGGAAGTGGGGGGACCTACGAGCAGTACTTC.

The J gene is TRBJ1-4, the V gene TRBV20-1; D may be TRBD1 (5 bases). This CDR3 contains 14 residues. V shed 6 bases and J shed 4 bases, with 15 bases lying between them. Germline CDR1 is DFQATT and CDR2 is SNEGSKA (reference sequence). This CDR3 is CSAVRGQYNEKLFF. CDR3 bases: TGCAGTGCCGTTCGGGGCCAATATAATGAAAAACTGTTTTTT.

This clonotype occurred many times. This chain joins TRBV6-6 and TRBJ2-5, with 7 bases fitting TRBD1. The J segment lost 4 bases and the V segment lost 2 bases, leaving 10 bases of the junction unmatched. CDR1 is MNHNY, CDR2 SVGAGI, per germline (reference sequence). The CDR3 covers 16 residues. The CDR3 loop reads CASSYGDRTPPETQYF. CDR3 DNA: TGTGCCAGCAGTTACGGGGACAGAACACCCCCAGAGACCCAGTACTTC.

This clonotype was detected a few times. V is TRBV19 and J is TRBJ2-1, with 7 bases fitting TRBD2. V trimming: 8 bases; J trimming: 4 bases; junction bases outside the gene matches: 11. The CDR3 totals 15 residues. CDR1 and CDR2 (germline): LNHDA, SQIVND (reference sequence). CDR3 region: CASGERGSPYNEQFF. DNA of the CDR3: TGTGCCAGTGGCGAGCGGGGCTCCCCGTACAATGAGCAGTTCTTC.

This clonotype was detected many times. Relative to the germline gene, one junction end is altered; a read error may explain this. This sequence joins TRBV6-2 or TRBV6-3 and TRBJ2-1, with 9 positions matching TRBD2. CDR3 size: 13 residues. Germline V gene sequence: CDR1 MNHEY, CDR2 SVGEGT. The CDR3 DNA reads TGTGCCAGCAGTTACTCTGAGCGGGAGGCCCTCCGCTTC. Residues: CASSYSEREALRF.

In this sample, this clonotype turned up a few times. The gene calls are TRBV10-2 and TRBJ1-5, with D hard to call. Germline lookup yields CDR1 WSHSY and CDR2 SAAADI. The CDR3 runs 12 residues. The ends were cut back, 3 bases at V and 7 bases at J, with 7 bases in the middle. The chain's CDR3 is CASSDEPQPQHF. CDR3 DNA sequence: TGCGCCAGCAGTGATGAACCGCAGCCCCAGCATTTT.

The gene calls are TRBV7-9 and TRBJ2-7, with TRBD2 as a possible D gene (6 bases). This CDR3 region has 12 residues. Germline CDR1 reads SEHNR; CDR2 reads FQNEAQ (reference sequence). Trimming left V 5 bases short and J 6 bases short, with 11 bases between. In DNA, the CDR3 is TGTGCCAGCAGCCGTGCGGGGACCGAGCAGTACTTC. Its protein product is CASSRAGTEQYF.

The V gene is TRBV5-4, the J gene TRBJ2-7; TRBD2 is a possible D gene (6 bases). CDR1 SGHNT and CDR2 YYREEE come from the germline V gene (reference sequence). V was clipped by 4 bases and J by 1 base, with 15 bases between them. The CDR3 loop spans 15 amino acids. CDR3 sequence reads: CASSASGTRSYEQYF. In DNA, the CDR3 is TGTGCCAGCAGCGCCTCGGGGACTCGTTCCTACGAGCAGTACTTC.

The chain employs TRBV6-5 and TRBJ1-4; 10 bases are a match to TRBD1. Per the germline V gene, CDR1 is MNHEY and CDR2 is SVGAGI. The CDR3 spans 16 residues. J gave up 5 bases and V 0 bases, and 3 bases lay outside the gene matches. The CDR3 DNA is TGTGCCAGCAGTTACTCGGGACAGGGGTTAAATGAAAAACTGTTTTTT. It encodes CASSYSGQGLNEKLFF.

The gene calls are TRBV6-5 and TRBJ1-1; TRBD1 aligns across 9 bases. V shed 7 bases, J shed 4 bases, and the junction held 7 bases outside the gene matches. The length of the CDR3 is 14 residues. The germline gives CDR1 MNHEY, CDR2 SVGAGI. The CDR3 nucleotides read TGTGCCAGCATTCCGACAGGGGGGAGCACTGAAGCTTTCTTT. It yields the protein CASIPTGGSTEAFF.

The chain carries TRBV11-2 and TRBJ2-4, with D perhaps matching TRBD2 (6 bases). V gave up 1 base and J gave up 0 bases, with 13 bases separating them. CDR1 and CDR2 (germline): SGHAT, FQNNGV. This CDR3 is built from 17 residues. CDR3 in DNA: TGTGCCAGCAGCTTAGTGGGGGGACCTTCAGCCAAAAACATTCAGTACTTC. This translates into CASSLVGGPSAKNIQYF.

The gene calls are TRBV5-4 and TRBJ1-1; D is unclear. CDR3 length: 14 residues. The V gene's germline CDR1 is SGHNT and CDR2 YYREEE (reference sequence). The V end was cut by 3 bases, the J end by 0 bases, with 9 bases between. The CDR3 protein is CASSSPPLNTEAFF. The CDR3 nucleotides read TGTGCCAGCAGCTCCCCCCCATTGAACACTGAAGCTTTCTTT. Using reference TRBV5-4 and TRBJ1-1 for the parts outside the CDR3, the full variable domain is ETGVTQSPTHLIKTRGQQVTLRCSSQSGHNTVSWYQQALGQGPQFIFQYYREEENGRGNFPPRFSGLQFPNYSSELNVNALELDDSALYLCASSSPPLNTEAFFGQGTRLTVV.

This clonotype was picked up a small number of times. The chain links TRBV11-2 to TRBJ2-7; TRBD2 aligns across 8 bases. Germline trimming cut 4 bases from V and 2 bases from J; bases unmatched to any gene: 16. This CDR3 is 18 amino acids long. The germline CDR1 and CDR2 sequences are SGHAT and FQNNGV. The chain's CDR3 is CASSSRGGSGIDPYEQYF. CDR3 DNA sequence: TGTGCCAGCAGCTCCCGGGGGGGTAGCGGGATAGATCCCTACGAGCAGTACTTC.

This clonotype occurred many times. CDR3 protein: CASSSYRDEQYF. CDR3 bases: TGTGCCAGCAGCTCCTACAGGGACGAGCAGTACTTC. This chain connects TRBV6-1 to TRBJ2-7; TRBD1 might be the D (6 bases). The V end was cut by 6 bases, the J end by 5 bases, with 11 bases between. This CDR3 is built from 12 residues. CDR1 MNHNS and CDR2 SASEGT come from the germline V gene.

This clonotype was seen a handful of times. V usage is TRBV5-1 and J usage is TRBJ2-7; D may be TRBD2 (5 bases). CDR3 size: 14 residues. The germline V and J ends were trimmed by 0 bases and 2 bases, with 9 bases remaining between them. Germline V CDR1 and CDR2: SGHRS, YFSETQ. CDR3 DNA: TGCGCCAGCAGCTTGGACGGGAAGACCTACGAGCAGTACTTC. It yields the protein CASSLDGKTYEQYF.

This chain joins TRBV4-3 and TRBJ2-3, with D hard to call. The germline V and J ends were trimmed by 0 bases and 1 base, with 8 bases remaining between them. Per germline, CDR1 LGHNA and CDR2 YSLEER. The CDR3 loop spans 15 amino acids. For the CDR3, the DNA is TGCGCCAGCAGCCAAGATTGGCCTCGCACAGATACGCAGTATTTT. This encodes CASSQDWPRTDTQYF.

This clonotype was seen repeatedly, ten times or more. This rearrangement joins TRBV2 to TRBJ1-5, with D possibly being TRBD1 (5 bases). V lost 0 bases, J lost 1 base, and 7 bases lay in between. The V gene's germline CDR1 is SNHLY and CDR2 FYNNEI. The CDR3 contains 15 residues. Here the CDR3 reads CASSEAGVSNQPQHF. As DNA, the CDR3 is TGTGCCAGCAGTGAAGCAGGGGTAAGCAATCAGCCCCAGCATTTT.

The gene calls are TRBV18 and TRBJ2-3; 8 bases align to TRBD2. The CDR3 spans 14 residues. Germline CDR1 and CDR2: KGHSH and LQKENI. J lost 6 bases, V lost 2 bases, and 4 bases had no gene match. The CDR3 is CASSPTAGEDTQYF. The CDR3 DNA follows: TGTGCCAGCTCACCAACAGCGGGAGAGGATACGCAGTATTTT.

This clonotype occurred a few times. This chain connects TRBV20-1 to TRBJ2-3; 9 nucleotides align to TRBD2. Germline values: CDR1 DFQATT, CDR2 SNEGSKA (reference sequence). V lost 3 bases and J lost 0; bases outside the gene matches: 13. CDR3 size: 18 residues. The CDR3 here is CSASAVVAGEPSTDTQYF. CDR3 nucleotide sequence: TGCAGTGCTAGCGCGGTGGTAGCGGGGGAGCCTAGCACAGATACGCAGTATTTT.

About this clonotype itself: A junction boundary mismatches the germline segment, possibly from a read error. CDR3 in amino acids: CASSLARTANTGELSF. The CDR3 DNA reads TGTGCCAGCAGCTTAGCCAGGACAGCGAACACCGGGGAGCTGTCTTTT. This chain joins TRBV7-2 and TRBJ2-2; D possibly corresponds to TRBD1 (6 bases). This CDR3 is 16 amino acids long. CDR1 and CDR2 from the germline V gene are SGHTA and FQGNSA. Combining the CDR3 with reference TRBV7-2 and TRBJ2-2 gives the whole variable domain GAGVSQSPSNKVTEKGKDVELRCDPISGHTALYWYRQSLGQGLEFLIYFQGNSAPDKSGLPSDRFSAERTGGSVSTLTIQRTQQEDSAVYLCASSLARTANTGELSFGEGSRLTVL.

This clonotype was recorded at least ten times. This chain links TRBV18 with TRBJ2-3; 9 bases agree with TRBD2. The CDR3 is made up of 18 amino acids. Germline loops: CDR1 KGHSH, CDR2 LQKENI. V shed 4 bases and J 1 base; nucleotides not matched to a gene: 12. This chain's CDR3 is CASSRPGLAVQRTDTQYF. CDR3 in DNA: TGTGCCAGCTCACGGCCGGGACTAGCAGTCCAACGCACAGATACGCAGTATTTT.

The genes are TRBV5-6 and TRBJ1-1; D is undetermined. Germline V lookup: CDR1 SGHDT, CDR2 YYEEEE. The CDR3 totals 12 residues. Trimming removed 0 bases from V and 8 bases from J, with 8 bases in between. The CDR3 here is CASSLGASEAFF. CDR3 nucleotide sequence: TGTGCCAGCAGCTTGGGGGCTTCCGAAGCTTTCTTT.

This clonotype was detected many times. The chain links TRBV2 to TRBJ2-1; unclear D gene. This CDR3 has 11 residues. The V gene's germline CDR1 is SNHLY and CDR2 FYNNEI. V dropped 7 bases and J dropped 6 bases, with 7 bases sitting between them. The CDR3 loop reads CASTVSNEQFF. CDR3 sequence (DNA): TGTGCCAGCACGGTGAGCAATGAGCAGTTCTTC.

The chain carries TRBV6-6 and TRBJ2-3, with 9 bases lining up with TRBD2. J lost 3 bases, V lost 6 bases, and 10 bases had no gene match. CDR3 length: 16 amino acids. The germline CDR1 and CDR2 sequences are MNHNY and SVGAGI (reference sequence). The CDR3 region has the DNA TGTGCCAGCAGGGGAGCTAGCGGGGCATTGACAGATACGCAGTATTTT. Translation gives CASRGASGALTDTQYF.